This T cell receptor (beta chain) was recovered during a study of T cell responses to AZD1222 COVID-19 vaccine (dated by TCRdb to about 2021). Broadly, across the study: AZD1222 recipients given second doses at about 4 weeks or at about 12 weeks were pooled, since spike-specific TCR depth and breadth were not found to differ between the two schedules. A total of 230 to 250 trial participants underwent TCR sequencing, of whom some 210 received two doses of AZD1222 and 26 received two doses of the MenACWY control vaccine. Trial participants were enrolled by age into subgroups of 18-55, 56-69 and 70-plus years, and approximately 150, 30 and 60 TCR-sequenced participants, respectively, were included in these subgroups.

Reading the label with the study, this specimen's time point is: baseline before first vaccination. Samples from vaccinated people were obtained from the UK trials COV001 and COV002, which included a single-blind randomized controlled phase 2/3 trial of AZD1222 (ChAdOx1 nCoV-19) in healthy adults. For TCRbeta chain sequencing, PBMC samples from trial participants were taken at day 0 and at day 28 after the second dose. Results and caveats for the whole study, not just this receptor: In the small 56-69-year group, the increase in depth fell short of significance, most likely because of low power. No day 14 peak-response samples were available, so repertoires were characterized only after the peak T cell response. Conclusions about previously exposed vaccinees are limited because only a handful of AZD1222 recipients were SARS-CoV-2 seropositive at baseline. Vaccine-associated CD4 TCRs spanned the whole spike protein, with dominant responses in regions 160-218 and 743-854. Participants were mostly white British and included more females than males, and it was suggested by the authors that clonal diversity may have been underestimated. After two AZD1222 doses, both the breadth and the depth of spike-specific TCRs were significantly higher than at day 0 and than in MenACWY recipients. Nearly half of unique spike-specific TCRs reportedly recognized epitopes outside regions mutated in the B.1.351 and B.1.1.7 variants.

The CDR3 regions of human TCRbeta chains were analyzed by immunosequencing. The study's own analysis went as follows. Repertoire TCRs were matched against a reference library of SARS-CoV-2-specific TCRs generated with the MIRA antigen-specificity platform. Breadth was defined as the fraction of unique TCRs that were SARS-CoV-2-associated, and depth was defined as the fraction of total T cells that were SARS-CoV-2-associated. Each spike-specific TCR was assigned to its reactive spike region and to a CD4 or CD8 class using the MIRA data. Log10-transformed breadth and depth values were compared by one-way ANOVA with Sidak's multiple comparisons tests. This is the immuneACCESS table as TCRdb keeps it, with only in-frame sequences that have V and J called. A part of the clones is gone; compared with another copy, unresolved V genes explain less than half, and the rest is unexplained. V and J calls and clone size are as listed in that table; D and trimming were resolved from the DNA. This sample holds approximately 260,000 clones; approximately 93% were observed only once. 0.5% to 0.7% of the sample is in the top ten clones.

Turning to this clone: Its binding antigen is unknown. No base qualities exist here, and no much larger clone lies one base off it.

The sequencing here drew on peripheral blood, taken on day 0 of AZD1222 vaccination. The receptor comes from an adult in good health.

The CDR3 loop reads CASTPRERGTYNEQFF. The nucleotide sequence is given as TGTGCCAGTACCCCCAGGGAGCGGGGGACCTACAATGAGCAGTTCTTC. The chain is made from TRBV19 and TRBJ2-1, with 8 bases matching TRBD2. The germline V gene (reference sequence) provides CDR1 LNHDA and CDR2 SQIVND. The CDR3, from cysteine to phenylalanine, totals 16 residues. Only the CDR3 part of the read is kept: 48 bases, read in frame from the first base. Unmatched junction bases come to 10, with V trimmed by 7 bases and J by 2 bases.